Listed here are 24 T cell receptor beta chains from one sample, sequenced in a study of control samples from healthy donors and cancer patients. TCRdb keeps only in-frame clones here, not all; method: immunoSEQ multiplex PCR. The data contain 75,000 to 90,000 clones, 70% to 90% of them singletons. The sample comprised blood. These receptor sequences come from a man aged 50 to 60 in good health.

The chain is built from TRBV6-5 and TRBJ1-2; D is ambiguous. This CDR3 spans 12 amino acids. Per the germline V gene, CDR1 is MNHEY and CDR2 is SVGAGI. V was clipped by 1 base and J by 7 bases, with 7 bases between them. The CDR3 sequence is CASSYLGGGYTF. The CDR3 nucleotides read TGTGCCAGCAGTTACTTAGGTGGTGGCTACACCTTC.

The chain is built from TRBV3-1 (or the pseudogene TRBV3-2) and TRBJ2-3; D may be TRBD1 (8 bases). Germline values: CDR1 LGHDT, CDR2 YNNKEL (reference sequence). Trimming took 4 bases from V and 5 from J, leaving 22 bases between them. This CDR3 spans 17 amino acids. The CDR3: CASSRTTGGEVGDTQYF. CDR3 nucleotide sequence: TGTGCCAGCAGCCGTACCACAGGGGGGGAAGTGGGAGATACGCAGTATTTT.

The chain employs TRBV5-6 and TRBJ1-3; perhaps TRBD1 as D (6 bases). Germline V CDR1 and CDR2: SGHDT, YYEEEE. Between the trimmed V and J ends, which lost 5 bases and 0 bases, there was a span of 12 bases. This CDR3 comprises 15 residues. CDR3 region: CASRYTGSSGNTIYF. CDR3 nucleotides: TGTGCCAGCAGATATACAGGGAGCTCTGGAAACACCATATATTTT.

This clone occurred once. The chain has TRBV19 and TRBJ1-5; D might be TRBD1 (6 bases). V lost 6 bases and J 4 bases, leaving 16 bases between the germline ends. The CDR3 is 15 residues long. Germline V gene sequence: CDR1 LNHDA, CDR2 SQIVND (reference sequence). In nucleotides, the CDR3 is TGTGCCAGTAGAACAGGGAAATCACCGAATCAGCCCCAGCATTTT. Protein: CASRTGKSPNQPQHF.

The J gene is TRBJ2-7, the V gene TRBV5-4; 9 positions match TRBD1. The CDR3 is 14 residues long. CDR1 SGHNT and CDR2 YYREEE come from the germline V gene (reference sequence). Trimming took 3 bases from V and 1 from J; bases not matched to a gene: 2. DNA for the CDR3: TGTGCCAGCAGCTGGGACAGGGCGTCCTACGAGCAGTACTTC. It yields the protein CASSWDRASYEQYF. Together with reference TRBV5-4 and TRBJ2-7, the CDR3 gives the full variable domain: ETGVTQSPTHLIKTRGQQVTLRCSSQSGHNTVSWYQQALGQGPQFIFQYYREEENGRGNFPPRFSGLQFPNYSSELNVNALELDDSALYLCASSWDRASYEQYFGPGTRLTVT.

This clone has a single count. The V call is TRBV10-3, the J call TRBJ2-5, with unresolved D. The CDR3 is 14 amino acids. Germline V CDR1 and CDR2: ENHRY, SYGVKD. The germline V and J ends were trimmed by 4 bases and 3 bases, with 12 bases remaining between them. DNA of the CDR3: TGTGCCATCAGTGTCCAGGCTTCCAAAGAGACCCAGTACTTC. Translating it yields CAISVQASKETQYF.

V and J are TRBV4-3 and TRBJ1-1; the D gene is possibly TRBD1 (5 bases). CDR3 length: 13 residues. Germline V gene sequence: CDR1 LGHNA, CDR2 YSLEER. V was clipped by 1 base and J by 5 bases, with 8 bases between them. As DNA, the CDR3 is TGCGCCAGCAGCCAAGTTGGGGGGACTGAAGCTTTCTTT. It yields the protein CASSQVGGTEAFF.

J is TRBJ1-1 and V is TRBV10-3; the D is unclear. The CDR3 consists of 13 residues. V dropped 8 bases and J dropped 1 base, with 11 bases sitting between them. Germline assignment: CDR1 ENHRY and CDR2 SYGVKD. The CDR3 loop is CAIQSTRNTEAFF. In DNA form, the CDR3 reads TGTGCCATCCAGAGTACACGGAACACTGAAGCTTTCTTT.

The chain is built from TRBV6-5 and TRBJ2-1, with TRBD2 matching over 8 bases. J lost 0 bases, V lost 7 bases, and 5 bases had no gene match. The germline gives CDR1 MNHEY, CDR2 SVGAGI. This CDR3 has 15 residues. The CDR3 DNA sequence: TGTGCCAGCACCGAGCGGGGGAGCTCCTACAATGAGCAGTTCTTC. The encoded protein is CASTERGSSYNEQFF.

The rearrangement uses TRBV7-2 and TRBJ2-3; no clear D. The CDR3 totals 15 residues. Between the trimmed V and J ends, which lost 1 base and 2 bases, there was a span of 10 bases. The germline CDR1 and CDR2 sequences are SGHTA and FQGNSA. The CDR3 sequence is CASSLDRQNTDTQYF. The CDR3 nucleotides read TGTGCCAGCAGCTTAGATCGGCAGAACACAGATACGCAGTATTTT.

CDR3 bases: TGTGCCAGCAGCCAAGTCCTAGGGGGGACCCAGTACTTC. This gives the protein CASSQVLGGTQYF. The chain carries TRBV14 and TRBJ2-5; possible D gene TRBD1, 6 bases. CDR1 and CDR2 (germline): SGHDN, FVKESK. CDR3 length: 13 residues. V lost 1 base and J lost 7, with 10 bases in between. Full variable domain (rest looked up from reference TRBV14 and TRBJ2-5): EAGVTQFPSHSVIEKGQTVTLRCDPISGHDNLYWYRRVMGKEIKFLLHFVKESKQDESGMPNNRFLAERTGGTYSTLKVQPAELEDSGVYFCASSQVLGGTQYFGPGTRLLVL.

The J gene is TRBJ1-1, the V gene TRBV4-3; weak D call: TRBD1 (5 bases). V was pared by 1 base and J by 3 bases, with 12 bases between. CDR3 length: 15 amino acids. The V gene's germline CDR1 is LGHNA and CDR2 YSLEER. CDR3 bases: TGCGCCAGCAGCCAAGGTGGGACGGTTTACACTGAAGCTTTCTTT. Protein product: CASSQGGTVYTEAFF.

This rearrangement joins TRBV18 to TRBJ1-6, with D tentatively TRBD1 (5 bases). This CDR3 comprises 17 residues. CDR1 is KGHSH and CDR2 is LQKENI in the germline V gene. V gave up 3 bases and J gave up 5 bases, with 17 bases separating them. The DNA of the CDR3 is TGTGCCAGCTCACCCAGGGACGGCGTGTTCAATAATTCACCCCTCCACTTT. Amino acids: CASSPRDGVFNNSPLHF. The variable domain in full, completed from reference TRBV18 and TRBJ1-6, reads NAGVMQNPRHLVRRRGQEARLRCSPMKGHSHVYWYRQLPEEGLKFMVYLQKENIIDESGMPKERFSAEFPKEGPSILRIQQVVRGDSAAYFCASSPRDGVFNNSPLHFGNGTRLTVT.

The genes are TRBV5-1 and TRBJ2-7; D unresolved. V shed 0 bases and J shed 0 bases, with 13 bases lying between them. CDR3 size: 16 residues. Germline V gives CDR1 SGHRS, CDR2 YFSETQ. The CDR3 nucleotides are TGCGCCAGCAGCTTGGGGGGTGGGCGTATCTCCTACGAGCAGTACTTC. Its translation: CASSLGGGRISYEQYF.

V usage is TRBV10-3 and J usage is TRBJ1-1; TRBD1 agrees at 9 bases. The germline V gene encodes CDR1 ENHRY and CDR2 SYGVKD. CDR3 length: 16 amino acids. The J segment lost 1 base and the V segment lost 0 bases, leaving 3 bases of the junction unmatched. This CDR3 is CAISESRTGANTEAFF. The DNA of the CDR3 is TGTGCCATCAGTGAGTCCCGGACAGGGGCGAACACTGAAGCTTTCTTT.

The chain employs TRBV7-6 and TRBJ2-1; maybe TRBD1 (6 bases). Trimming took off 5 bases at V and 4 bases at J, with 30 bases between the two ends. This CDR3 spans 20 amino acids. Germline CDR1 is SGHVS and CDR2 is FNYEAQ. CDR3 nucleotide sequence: TGTGCCAGCAGCCCCGACGGTTCGTTATCCCATAAGGGGACATACAATGAGCAGTTCTTC. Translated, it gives CASSPDGSLSHKGTYNEQFF.

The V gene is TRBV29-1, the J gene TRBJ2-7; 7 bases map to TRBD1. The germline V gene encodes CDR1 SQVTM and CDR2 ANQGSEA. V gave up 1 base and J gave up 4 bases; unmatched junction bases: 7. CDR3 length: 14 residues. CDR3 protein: CSVEVPGQLYEQYF. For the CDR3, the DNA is TGCAGCGTTGAAGTTCCGGGACAGCTGTACGAGCAGTACTTC.

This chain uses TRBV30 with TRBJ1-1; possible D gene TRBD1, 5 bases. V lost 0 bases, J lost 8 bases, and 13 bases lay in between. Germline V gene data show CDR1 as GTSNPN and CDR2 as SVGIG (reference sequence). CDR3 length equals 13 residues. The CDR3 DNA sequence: TGTGCCTGGAGTGTATACCAGGGCTCCGAAGCTTTCTTT. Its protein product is CAWSVYQGSEAFF.

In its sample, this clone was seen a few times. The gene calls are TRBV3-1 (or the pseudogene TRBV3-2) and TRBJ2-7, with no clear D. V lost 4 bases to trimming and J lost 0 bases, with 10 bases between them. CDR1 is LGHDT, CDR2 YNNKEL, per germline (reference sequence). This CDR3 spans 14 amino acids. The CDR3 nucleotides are TGTGCCAGCAGCCCGGACGTTAGCTCCTACGAGCAGTACTTC. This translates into CASSPDVSSYEQYF.

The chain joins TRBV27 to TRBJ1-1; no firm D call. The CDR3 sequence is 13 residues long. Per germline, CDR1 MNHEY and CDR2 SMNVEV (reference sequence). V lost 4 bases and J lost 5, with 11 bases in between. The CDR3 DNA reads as TGTGCCAGCAGTTACACAAGTAAGACTGAAGCTTTCTTT. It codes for CASSYTSKTEAFF.

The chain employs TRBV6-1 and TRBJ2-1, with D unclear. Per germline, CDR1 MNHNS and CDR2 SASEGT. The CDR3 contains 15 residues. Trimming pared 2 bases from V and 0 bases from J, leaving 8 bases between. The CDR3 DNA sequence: TGTGCCAGCAGTGAAAAGGAGAGCTCCTACAATGAGCAGTTCTTC. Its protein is CASSEKESSYNEQFF.

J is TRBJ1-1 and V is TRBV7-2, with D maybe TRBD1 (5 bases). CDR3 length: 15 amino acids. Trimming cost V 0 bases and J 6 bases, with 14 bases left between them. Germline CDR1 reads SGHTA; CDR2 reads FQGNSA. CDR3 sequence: CASSLAARGIAEAFF. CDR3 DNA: TGTGCCAGCAGCTTAGCGGCGCGGGGCATTGCTGAAGCTTTCTTT. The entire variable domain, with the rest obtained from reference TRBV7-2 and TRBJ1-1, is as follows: GAGVSQSPSNKVTEKGKDVELRCDPISGHTALYWYRQSLGQGLEFLIYFQGNSAPDKSGLPSDRFSAERTGGSVSTLTIQRTQQEDSAVYLCASSLAARGIAEAFFGQGTRLTVV.

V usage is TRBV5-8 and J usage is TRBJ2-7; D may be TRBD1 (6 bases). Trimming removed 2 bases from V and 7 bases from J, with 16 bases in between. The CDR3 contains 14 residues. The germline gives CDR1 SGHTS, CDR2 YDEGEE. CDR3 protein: CASSFVWGPDEQYF. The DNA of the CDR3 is TGTGCCAGCAGCTTCGTATGGGGGCCGGATGAGCAGTACTTC.

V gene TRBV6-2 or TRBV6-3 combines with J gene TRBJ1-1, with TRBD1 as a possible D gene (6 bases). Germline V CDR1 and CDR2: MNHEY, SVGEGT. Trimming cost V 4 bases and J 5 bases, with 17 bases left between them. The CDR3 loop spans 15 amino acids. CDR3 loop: CASSSFRGGGTEAFF. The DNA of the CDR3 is TGTGCCAGCAGTTCGTTTAGGGGGGGAGGTACTGAAGCTTTCTTT.